This TCR beta chain comes out of a study of blood T cell repertoires in COVID-19. On this clone itself: Other DNA sequences within the sample encode an identical CDR3.

The V end lost 2 bases, the J end lost 2 bases, and 6 bases lay between the germline ends. The CDR3 totals 13 residues. CDR1 KGHSH and CDR2 LQKENI come from the germline V gene. Repertoires were generated with immunoSEQ multiplex PCR, while TCRdb's copy carries only in-frame clones and drops some. The sample holds 450,000 to 600,000 clones; 87% are singletons and the top ten take 0.65% to 0.9%. The V gene is TRBV18, the J gene TRBJ1-2, with TRBD1 as a possible D gene (6 bases). Source material: PBMCs or T cells enriched from blood (not recorded which). The clonotype was recovered from a woman under 30 who had recovered from COVID-19. The CDR3 bases are TGTGCCAGCTCACCAGGGGGCAACTATGGCTACACCTTC. This gives the protein CASSPGGNYGYTF.